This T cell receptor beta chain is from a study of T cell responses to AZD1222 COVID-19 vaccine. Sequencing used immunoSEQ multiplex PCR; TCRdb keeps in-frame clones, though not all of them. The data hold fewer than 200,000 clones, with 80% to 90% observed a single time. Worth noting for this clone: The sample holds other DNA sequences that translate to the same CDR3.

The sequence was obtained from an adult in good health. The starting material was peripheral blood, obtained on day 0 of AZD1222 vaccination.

The CDR3 protein is CASSEGWRTDTQYF. CDR3 DNA sequence: TGTGCCAGCAGTGAGGGTTGGAGGACAGATACGCAGTATTTT. The chain employs TRBV2 and TRBJ2-3, with D perhaps TRBD2 (5 bases). V was cut by 3 bases and J by 3 bases, with 10 bases left in between. The CDR3 consists of 14 residues. Germline V gene sequence: CDR1 SNHLY, CDR2 FYNNEI.